A selection of T cell receptor beta chains follows, all from one sample in a study of T cell responses to AZD1222 COVID-19 vaccine. The protocol was immunoSEQ multiplex PCR, while the TCRdb copy is restricted to in-frame clones and leaves out a portion. The repertoire holds over 20,000 clones, with 87% as singletons. Material: peripheral blood, obtained 28 days after the second AZD1222 dose. These receptors were taken from an adult who received the AZD1222 COVID-19 vaccine. CDR3s include the opening cysteine and the closing phenylalanine or tryptophan. The order of the fields is clone size, J gene, V gene, D gene, CDR3 protein, CDR3 DNA. D genes are given only for firm matches. Not all rows give a size; the values are once, few, many and, for expanded clones, a class.

clone size: .; J gene: TRBJ1-1; V gene: TRBV30; D gene: TRBD1; CDR3 protein: CASSGTGGEAFF; CDR3 DNA: TGTGCCTCCTCCGGGACAGGGGGTGAAGCTTTCTTT
clone size: .; J gene: TRBJ1-1; V gene: TRBV4-1; D gene: TRBD1; CDR3 protein: CASSQGTGRMNTEAFF; CDR3 DNA: TGCGCCAGCAGCCAAGGGACAGGGAGGATGAACACTGAAGCTTTCTTT
clone size: .; J gene: TRBJ2-3; V gene: TRBV6-4; D gene: TRBD2; CDR3 protein: CASSDSAGGSTDTQYF; CDR3 DNA: TGTGCCAGCAGTGACTCTGCGGGAGGCTCCACAGATACGCAGTATTTT
clone size: .; J gene: TRBJ2-1; V gene: TRBV19; D gene: .; CDR3 protein: CASSIQAYNEQFF; CDR3 DNA: TGTGCCAGTAGTATTCAAGCGTACAATGAGCAGTTCTTC
clone size: .; J gene: TRBJ2-3; V gene: TRBV29-1; D gene: .; CDR3 protein: CSAGHTDTQYF; CDR3 DNA: TGCAGCGCTGGCCACACAGATACGCAGTATTTT
clone size: .; J gene: TRBJ1-1; V gene: TRBV6-5; D gene: TRBD1; CDR3 protein: CASISTGGTEAFF; CDR3 DNA: TGTGCCTCTATATCCACAGGGGGCACTGAAGCTTTCTTT
clone size: .; J gene: TRBJ1-1; V gene: TRBV2; D gene: .; CDR3 protein: CASRIGRDTEAFF; CDR3 DNA: TGTGCCAGCAGAATCGGACGGGACACTGAAGCTTTCTTT
clone size: .; J gene: TRBJ1-3; V gene: TRBV18; D gene: .; CDR3 protein: CASSPFETGRNTIYF; CDR3 DNA: TGTGCCAGCTCACCTTTCGAGACAGGAAGAAACACCATATATTTT
clone size: .; J gene: TRBJ2-1; V gene: TRBV6-5; D gene: TRBD1; CDR3 protein: CASSITDRANEQFF; CDR3 DNA: TGTGCCAGCTCCATAACCGACAGGGCAAATGAGCAGTTCTTC
clone size: .; J gene: TRBJ2-1; V gene: TRBV27; D gene: TRBD2; CDR3 protein: CASTSGIPYNEQFF; CDR3 DNA: TGTGCCAGCACCAGCGGGATACCCTACAATGAGCAGTTCTTC
clone size: .; J gene: TRBJ2-1; V gene: TRBV13; D gene: .; CDR3 protein: CASSSAGYRNNEQFF; CDR3 DNA: TGTGCCAGCAGCTCCGCGGGTTATCGGAACAATGAGCAGTTCTTC
clone size: .; J gene: TRBJ2-2; V gene: TRBV7-9; D gene: TRBD1; CDR3 protein: CASSLRGQGNTGELFF; CDR3 DNA: TGTGCCAGCAGCTTACGGGGACAGGGGAACACCGGGGAGCTGTTTTTT
clone size: .; J gene: TRBJ2-1; V gene: TRBV24-1; D gene: .; CDR3 protein: CATSDFSRSSYNEQFF; CDR3 DNA: TGTGCCACCAGTGATTTCTCACGGAGCTCCTACAATGAGCAGTTCTTC
clone size: .; J gene: TRBJ2-2; V gene: TRBV24-1; D gene: TRBD2; CDR3 protein: CATSDRWTSGSLNTGELFF; CDR3 DNA: TGTGCCACCAGTGACAGATGGACTAGCGGGAGCCTGAACACCGGGGAGCTGTTTTTT
clone size: .; J gene: TRBJ1-3; V gene: TRBV6-5; D gene: .; CDR3 protein: CASSSSGVFGNTIYF; CDR3 DNA: TGTGCCAGCAGTTCCTCAGGGGTATTTGGAAACACCATATATTTT
clone size: .; J gene: TRBJ2-3; V gene: TRBV30; D gene: TRBD2; CDR3 protein: CAFALADSTDTQYF; CDR3 DNA: TGTGCCTTCGCGCTAGCGGACAGCACAGATACGCAGTATTTT
clone size: .; J gene: TRBJ1-5; V gene: TRBV28; D gene: TRBD1; CDR3 protein: CASGGQGRDQPQHF; CDR3 DNA: TGTGCCAGCGGGGGACAGGGGCGTGATCAGCCCCAGCATTTT
clone size: .; J gene: TRBJ1-5; V gene: TRBV7-9; D gene: TRBD1; CDR3 protein: CASSLGTGGSNNQPQHF; CDR3 DNA: TGTGCCAGCAGCTTAGGGACAGGGGGCTCAAACAATCAGCCCCAGCATTTT
clone size: .; J gene: TRBJ2-4; V gene: TRBV4-1; D gene: .; CDR3 protein: CASAGLTVSKNIQYF; CDR3 DNA: TGCGCCAGCGCGGGGCTCACAGTCTCCAAAAACATTCAGTACTTC
clone size: .; J gene: TRBJ2-2; V gene: TRBV7-9; D gene: .; CDR3 protein: CASSRGVTTGELFF; CDR3 DNA: TGTGCCAGCAGCCGGGGAGTGACCACCGGGGAGCTGTTTTTT
clone size: .; J gene: TRBJ1-1; V gene: TRBV6-2/TRBV6-3; D gene: .; CDR3 protein: CASSYPGAGTEAFF; CDR3 DNA: TGTGCCAGCAGTTATCCGGGGGCGGGCACTGAAGCTTTCTTT
clone size: few; J gene: TRBJ2-7; V gene: TRBV7-9; D gene: TRBD1; CDR3 protein: CASSPWDRVYEQYF; CDR3 DNA: TGTGCCAGCAGCCCATGGGACAGGGTCTACGAGCAGTACTTC
clone size: .; J gene: TRBJ1-4; V gene: TRBV18; D gene: TRBD1; CDR3 protein: CASSPPDTGDEKLFF; CDR3 DNA: TGTGCCAGCTCACCACCGGATACAGGGGATGAAAAACTGTTTTTT
clone size: few; J gene: TRBJ1-1; V gene: TRBV3-1/TRBV3-2; D gene: .; CDR3 protein: CASSRYVGGTEAFF; CDR3 DNA: TGTGCCAGCAGCCGATACGTAGGGGGGACTGAAGCTTTCTTT
clone size: .; J gene: TRBJ2-1; V gene: TRBV7-3; D gene: .; CDR3 protein: CASSLSRGDNEQFF; CDR3 DNA: TGTGCCAGCAGCTTATCGAGGGGGGACAATGAGCAGTTCTTC
clone size: few; J gene: TRBJ1-5; V gene: TRBV28; D gene: .; CDR3 protein: CASSLNNRRVNQPQHF; CDR3 DNA: TGTGCCAGCAGTTTGAACAACAGGAGAGTCAATCAGCCCCAGCATTTT
clone size: .; J gene: TRBJ1-1; V gene: TRBV7-8; D gene: TRBD1; CDR3 protein: CASSWGQGRAFF; CDR3 DNA: TGTGCCAGCAGCTGGGGACAGGGACGAGCTTTCTTT
clone size: .; J gene: TRBJ2-1; V gene: TRBV29-1; D gene: TRBD2; CDR3 protein: CSVKSGGPDEQFF; CDR3 DNA: TGCAGCGTTAAGTCGGGAGGGCCCGATGAGCAGTTCTTC
clone size: .; J gene: TRBJ2-5; V gene: TRBV6-5; D gene: .; CDR3 protein: CAILNGRTQYF; CDR3 DNA: TGTGCCATCCTTAATGGAAGGACCCAGTACTTC
clone size: .; J gene: TRBJ1-2; V gene: TRBV28; D gene: .; CDR3 protein: CASSGQIPYGYTF; CDR3 DNA: TGTGCCAGCAGTGGACAGATTCCATATGGCTACACCTTC
clone size: .; J gene: TRBJ2-7; V gene: TRBV11-2; D gene: .; CDR3 protein: CASSYGDPAGAYEQYF; CDR3 DNA: TGTGCCAGCAGCTATGGGGACCCTGCCGGAGCCTACGAGCAGTACTTC
clone size: .; J gene: TRBJ2-3; V gene: TRBV4-1; D gene: TRBD2; CDR3 protein: CASSPEEGRDTDTQYF; CDR3 DNA: TGCGCCAGCAGCCCAGAGGAGGGGAGGGACACAGATACGCAGTATTTT
clone size: .; J gene: TRBJ2-7; V gene: TRBV5-4; D gene: TRBD2; CDR3 protein: CASSSAGTSSYEQYF; CDR3 DNA: TGTGCCAGCAGCTCGGCAGGGACTAGCTCCTACGAGCAGTACTTC
clone size: .; J gene: TRBJ2-3; V gene: TRBV5-6; D gene: TRBD2; CDR3 protein: CASSELAGDGDTQYF; CDR3 DNA: TGTGCCAGCAGCGAACTAGCGGGAGATGGTGATACGCAGTATTTT
clone size: .; J gene: TRBJ1-5; V gene: TRBV11-2; D gene: TRBD1; CDR3 protein: CASSLGPGTGQPQHF; CDR3 DNA: TGTGCCAGCAGCTTGGGTCCCGGGACAGGTCAGCCCCAGCATTTT
clone size: .; J gene: TRBJ2-3; V gene: TRBV9; D gene: TRBD2; CDR3 protein: CASSVAGGRADTQYF; CDR3 DNA: TGTGCCAGCAGCGTAGCGGGCGGGAGGGCAGATACGCAGTATTTT
clone size: .; J gene: TRBJ2-1; V gene: TRBV7-3; D gene: .; CDR3 protein: CASSPQGGKQFF; CDR3 DNA: TGTGCCAGCAGCCCCCAAGGGGGAAAGCAGTTCTTC